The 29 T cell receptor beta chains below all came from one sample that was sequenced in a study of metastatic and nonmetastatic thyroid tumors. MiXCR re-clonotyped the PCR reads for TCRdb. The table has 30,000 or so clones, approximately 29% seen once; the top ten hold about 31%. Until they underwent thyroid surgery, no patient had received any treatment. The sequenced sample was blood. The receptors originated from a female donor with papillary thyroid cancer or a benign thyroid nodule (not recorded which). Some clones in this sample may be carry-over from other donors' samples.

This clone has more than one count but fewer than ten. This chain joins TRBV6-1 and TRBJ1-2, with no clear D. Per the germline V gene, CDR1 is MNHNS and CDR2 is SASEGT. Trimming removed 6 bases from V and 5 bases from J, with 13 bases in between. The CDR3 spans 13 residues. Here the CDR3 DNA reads TGTGCCAGCAGCCCGGACCTAAAATATGGCTACACCTTC. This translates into CASSPDLKYGYTF.

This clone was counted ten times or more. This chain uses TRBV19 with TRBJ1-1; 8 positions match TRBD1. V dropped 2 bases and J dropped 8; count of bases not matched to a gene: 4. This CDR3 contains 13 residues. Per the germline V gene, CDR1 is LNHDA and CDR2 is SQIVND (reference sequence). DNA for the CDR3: TGTGCCAGTAGTATAAGTGCAGGGGGCGAAGCTTTCTTT. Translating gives CASSISAGGEAFF. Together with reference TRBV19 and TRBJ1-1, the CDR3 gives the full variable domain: DGGITQSPKYLFRKEGQNVTLSCEQNLNHDAMYWYRQDPGQGLRLIYYSQIVNDFQKGDIAEGYSVSREKKESFPLTVTSAQKNPTAFYLCASSISAGGEAFFGQGTRLTVV.

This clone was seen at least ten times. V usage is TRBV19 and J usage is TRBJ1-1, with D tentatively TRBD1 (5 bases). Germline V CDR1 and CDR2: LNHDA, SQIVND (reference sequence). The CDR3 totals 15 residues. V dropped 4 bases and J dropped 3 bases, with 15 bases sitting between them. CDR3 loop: CASSTPLTDHTEAFF. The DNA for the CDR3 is TGTGCCAGTAGTACCCCCCTGACAGACCACACTGAAGCTTTCTTT.

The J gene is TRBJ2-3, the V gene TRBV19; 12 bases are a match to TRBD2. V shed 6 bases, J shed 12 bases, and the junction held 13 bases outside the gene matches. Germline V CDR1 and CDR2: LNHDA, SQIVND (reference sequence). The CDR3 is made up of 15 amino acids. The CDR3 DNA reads TGTGCCAGTAGCGGACTAGCGGGACACACAGATGCACAGTATTTT. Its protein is CASSGLAGHTDAQYF.

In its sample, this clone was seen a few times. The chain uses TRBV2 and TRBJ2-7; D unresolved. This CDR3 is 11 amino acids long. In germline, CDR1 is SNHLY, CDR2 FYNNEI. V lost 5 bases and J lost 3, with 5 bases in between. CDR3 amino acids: CASSYDYEQYF. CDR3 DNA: TGTGCCAGCAGTTACGACTACGAGCAGTACTTC.

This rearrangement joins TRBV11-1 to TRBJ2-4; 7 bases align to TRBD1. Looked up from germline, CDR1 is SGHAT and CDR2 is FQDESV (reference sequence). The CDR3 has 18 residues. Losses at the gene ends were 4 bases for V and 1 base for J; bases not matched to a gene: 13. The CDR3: CASSSPNRGLGAKNIQYF. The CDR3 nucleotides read TGTGCCAGCAGCTCACCAAACAGGGGTCTGGGGGCCAAAAACATTCAGTACTTC.

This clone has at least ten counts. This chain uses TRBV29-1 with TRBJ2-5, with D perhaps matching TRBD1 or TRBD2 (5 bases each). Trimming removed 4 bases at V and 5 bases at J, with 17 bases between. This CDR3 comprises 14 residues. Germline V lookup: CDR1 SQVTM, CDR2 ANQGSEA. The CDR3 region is CSVAGASSSETQYF. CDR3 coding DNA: TGCAGCGTTGCCGGGGCAAGTTCATCGGAGACCCAGTACTTC. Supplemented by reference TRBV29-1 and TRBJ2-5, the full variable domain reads SAVISQKPSRDICQRGTSLTIQCQVDSQVTMMFWYRQQPGQSLTLIATANQGSEATYESGFVIDKFPISRPNLTFSTLTVSNMSPEDSSIYLCSVAGASSSETQYFGPGTRLLVL.

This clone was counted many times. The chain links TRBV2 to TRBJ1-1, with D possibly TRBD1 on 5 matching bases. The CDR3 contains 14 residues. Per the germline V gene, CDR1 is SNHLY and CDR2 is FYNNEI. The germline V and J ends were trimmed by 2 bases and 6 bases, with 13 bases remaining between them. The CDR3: CASSETRVWAEAFF. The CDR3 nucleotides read TGTGCCAGCAGTGAAACCAGGGTGTGGGCTGAAGCTTTCTTT.

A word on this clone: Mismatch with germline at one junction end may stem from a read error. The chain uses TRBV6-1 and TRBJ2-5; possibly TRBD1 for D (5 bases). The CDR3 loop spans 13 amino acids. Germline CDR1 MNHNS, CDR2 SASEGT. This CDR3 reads CASSDRDEETQHF. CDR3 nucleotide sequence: TGTGCCAGCAGTGACAGGGATGAAGAGACACAGCACTTC.

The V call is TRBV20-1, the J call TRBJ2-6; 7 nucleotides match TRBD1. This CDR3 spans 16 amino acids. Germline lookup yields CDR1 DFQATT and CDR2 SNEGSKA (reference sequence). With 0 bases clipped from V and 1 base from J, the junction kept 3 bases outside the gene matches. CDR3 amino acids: CSAREPGQSGANVLTF. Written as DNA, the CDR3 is TGCAGTGCTAGAGAACCGGGACAGTCTGGGGCCAACGTCCTGACTTTC.

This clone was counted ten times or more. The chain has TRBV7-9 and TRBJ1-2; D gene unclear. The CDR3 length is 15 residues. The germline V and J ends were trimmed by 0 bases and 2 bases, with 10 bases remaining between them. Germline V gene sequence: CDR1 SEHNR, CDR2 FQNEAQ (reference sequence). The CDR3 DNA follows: TGTGCCAGCAGCTTAGCGTCAGGTCCCAACTATGGCTACACCTTC. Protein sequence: CASSLASGPNYGYTF.

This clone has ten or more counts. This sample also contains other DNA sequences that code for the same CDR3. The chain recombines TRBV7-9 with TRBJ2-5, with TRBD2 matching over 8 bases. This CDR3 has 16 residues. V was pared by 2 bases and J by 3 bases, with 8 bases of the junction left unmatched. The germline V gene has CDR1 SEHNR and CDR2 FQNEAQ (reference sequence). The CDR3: CASSLLSGGLKETQYF. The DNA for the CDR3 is TGTGCCAGCAGCTTATTGTCGGGAGGGCTAAAAGAGACCCAGTACTTC.

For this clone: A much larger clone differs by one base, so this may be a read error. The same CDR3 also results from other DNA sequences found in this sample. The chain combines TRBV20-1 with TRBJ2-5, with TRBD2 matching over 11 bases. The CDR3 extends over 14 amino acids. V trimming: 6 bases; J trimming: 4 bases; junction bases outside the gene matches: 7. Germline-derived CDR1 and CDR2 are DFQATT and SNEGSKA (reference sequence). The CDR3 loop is CSADLAGGGETQYF. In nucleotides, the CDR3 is TGCAGTGCGGACCTAGCGGGGGGAGGAGAGACCCAGTACTTC.

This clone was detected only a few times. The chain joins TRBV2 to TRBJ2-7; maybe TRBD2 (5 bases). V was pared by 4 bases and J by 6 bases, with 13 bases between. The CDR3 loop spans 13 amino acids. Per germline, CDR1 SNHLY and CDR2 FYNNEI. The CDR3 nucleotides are TGTGCCAGCAGTGCTAGGGAGTTAGGCGAGCAGTACTTC. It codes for CASSARELGEQYF.

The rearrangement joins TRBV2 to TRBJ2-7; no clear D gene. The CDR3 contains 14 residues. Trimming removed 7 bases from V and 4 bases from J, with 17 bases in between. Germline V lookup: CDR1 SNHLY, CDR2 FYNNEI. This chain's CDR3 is CASTDVERAYEQYF. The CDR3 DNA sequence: TGTGCCAGCACTGACGTGGAAAGGGCATACGAGCAGTACTTC.

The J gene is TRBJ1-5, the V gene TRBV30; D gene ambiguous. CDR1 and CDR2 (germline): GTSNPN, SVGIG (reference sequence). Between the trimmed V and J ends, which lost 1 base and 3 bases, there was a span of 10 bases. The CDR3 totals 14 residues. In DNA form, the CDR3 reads TGTGCCTGGAGTGCAGGACTAAACAATCAGCCCCAGCATTTT. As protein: CAWSAGLNNQPQHF.

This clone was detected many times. Here the CDR3 DNA reads TGCAGCGCCGGAGGACAGGGCGGCCAGCCCCAGCATTTT. This encodes CSAGGQGGQPQHF. The rearrangement uses TRBV29-1 and TRBJ1-5, with TRBD1 matching over 8 bases. The V gene's germline CDR1 is SQVTM and CDR2 ANQGSEA. The CDR3 covers 13 residues. Trimming at V came to 7 bases and at J to 7 bases, leaving 9 bases not matched to a gene.

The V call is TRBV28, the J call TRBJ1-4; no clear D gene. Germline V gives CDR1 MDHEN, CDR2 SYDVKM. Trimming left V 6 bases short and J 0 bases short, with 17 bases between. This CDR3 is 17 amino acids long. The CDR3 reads CASRADGSLATNEKLFF. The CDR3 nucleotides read TGTGCCAGCAGGGCGGACGGGAGCCTTGCAACTAATGAAAAACTGTTTTTT.

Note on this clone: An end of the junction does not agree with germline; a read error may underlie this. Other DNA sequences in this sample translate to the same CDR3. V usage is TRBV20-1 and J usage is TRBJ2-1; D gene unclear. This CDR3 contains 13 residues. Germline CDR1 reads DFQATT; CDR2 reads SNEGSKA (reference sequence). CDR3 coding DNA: TGCAGTGCTCAGAGGTCCTCCGAAAATGAGCAGTTCTTT. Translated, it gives CSAQRSSENEQFF.

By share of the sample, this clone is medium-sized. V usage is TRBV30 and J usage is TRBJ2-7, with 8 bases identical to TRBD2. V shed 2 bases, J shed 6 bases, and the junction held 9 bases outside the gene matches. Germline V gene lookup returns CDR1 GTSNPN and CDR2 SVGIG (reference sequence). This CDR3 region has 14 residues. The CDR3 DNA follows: TGTGCCTGGAGTCCGGGTCTAGCGGGCGTCGAGCAGTACTTC. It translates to CAWSPGLAGVEQYF.

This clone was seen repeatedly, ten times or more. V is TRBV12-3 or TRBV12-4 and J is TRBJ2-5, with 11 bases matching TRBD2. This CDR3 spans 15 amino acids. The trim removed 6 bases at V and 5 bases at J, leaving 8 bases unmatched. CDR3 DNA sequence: TGTGCCAGCAGGCTACTAGCGGGAGTTGGTGAGACCCAGTACTTC. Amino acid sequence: CASRLLAGVGETQYF.

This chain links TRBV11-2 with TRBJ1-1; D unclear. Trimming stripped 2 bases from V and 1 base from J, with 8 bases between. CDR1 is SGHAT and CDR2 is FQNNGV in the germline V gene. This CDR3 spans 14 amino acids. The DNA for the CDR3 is TGTGCCAGCAGCTTACAAAGCGGGAACACTGAAGCTTTCTTT. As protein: CASSLQSGNTEAFF.

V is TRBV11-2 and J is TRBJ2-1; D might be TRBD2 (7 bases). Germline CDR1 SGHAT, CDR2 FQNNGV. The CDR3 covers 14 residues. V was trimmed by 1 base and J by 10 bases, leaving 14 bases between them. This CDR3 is CASSLVGGVAEQFF. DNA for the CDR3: TGTGCCAGCAGCTTAGTAGGGGGGGTGGCAGAGCAGTTCTTC.

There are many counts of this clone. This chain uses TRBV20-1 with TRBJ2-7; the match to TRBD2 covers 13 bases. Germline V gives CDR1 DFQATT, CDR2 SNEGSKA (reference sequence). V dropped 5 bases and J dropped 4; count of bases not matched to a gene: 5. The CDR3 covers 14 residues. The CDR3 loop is CSAVGLAGWYEQYF. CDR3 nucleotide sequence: TGCAGTGCTGTGGGACTAGCGGGATGGTACGAGCAGTACTTC.

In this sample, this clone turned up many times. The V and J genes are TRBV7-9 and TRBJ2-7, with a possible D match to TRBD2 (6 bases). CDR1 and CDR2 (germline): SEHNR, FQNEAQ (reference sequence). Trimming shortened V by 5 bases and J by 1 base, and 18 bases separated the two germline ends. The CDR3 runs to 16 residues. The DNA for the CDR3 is TGTGCCAGCAGCAAAGAGGGCGGGGCTCGGTCCTACGAGCAGTACTTC. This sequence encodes CASSKEGGARSYEQYF.

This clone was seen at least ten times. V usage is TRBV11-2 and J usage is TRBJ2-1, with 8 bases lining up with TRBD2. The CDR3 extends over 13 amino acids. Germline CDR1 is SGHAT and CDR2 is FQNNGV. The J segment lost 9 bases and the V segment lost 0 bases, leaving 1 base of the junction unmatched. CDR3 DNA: TGTGCCAGCAGCTTAGAAAGCGGGAGTGAGCAGTTCTTC. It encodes CASSLESGSEQFF.

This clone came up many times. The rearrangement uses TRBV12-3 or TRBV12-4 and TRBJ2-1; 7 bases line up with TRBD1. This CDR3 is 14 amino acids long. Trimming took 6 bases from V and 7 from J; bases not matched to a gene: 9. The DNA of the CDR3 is TGTGCCAGCAGCCCCCGGGACAGAGAGAATGAGCAGTTCTTC. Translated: CASSPRDRENEQFF.

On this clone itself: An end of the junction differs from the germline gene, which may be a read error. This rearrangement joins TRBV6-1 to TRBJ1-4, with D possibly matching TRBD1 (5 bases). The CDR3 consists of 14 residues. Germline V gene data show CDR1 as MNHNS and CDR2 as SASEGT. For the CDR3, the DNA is TGTGCCAGCAGCAAGACAGCACCTAATGAAAAACTGTATTTT. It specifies CASSKTAPNEKLYF.

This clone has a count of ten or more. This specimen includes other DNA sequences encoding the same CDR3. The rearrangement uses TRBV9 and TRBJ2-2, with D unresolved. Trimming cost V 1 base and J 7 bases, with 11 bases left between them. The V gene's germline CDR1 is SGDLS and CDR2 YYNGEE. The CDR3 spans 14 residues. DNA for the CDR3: TGTGCCAGCAGCGTACCTAGAGCAGACGGGGAGCTGTTTTTT. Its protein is CASSVPRADGELFF. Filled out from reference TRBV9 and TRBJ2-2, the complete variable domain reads DSGVTQTPKHLITATGQRVTLRCSPRSGDLSVYWYQQSLDQGLQFLIQYYNGEERAKGNILERFSAQQFPDLHSELNLSSLELGDSALYFCASSVPRADGELFFGEGSRLTVL.